This entry lists 14 T cell receptor beta chains sequenced from one sample in a study of cytomegalovirus exposure and HLA in healthy donors. PCR employed 60 Vbeta and 13 Jbeta primers. Assay used: immunoSEQ multiplex PCR; TCRdb lists only in-frame clones, some missing. The sample yields under 200,000 clones, 87% seen once. Sequenced material: PBMCs. These receptors came from a boy aged 2 to 9 in good health and CMV-seronegative.

Here the CDR3 DNA reads TGCGCCAGCAGCTTGAGGCTAGGGACAGGGGCCGTTGTGGGCACTGAAGCTTTCTTT. Translating it yields CASSLRLGTGAVVGTEAFF. V is TRBV5-1 and J is TRBJ1-1, with 10 bases lining up with TRBD1. The V gene end was trimmed by 1 base and the J gene end by 4 bases; junction bases not matched to a gene: 16. Germline V gives CDR1 SGHRS, CDR2 YFSETQ. The CDR3 contains 19 residues.

The V and J genes are TRBV5-4 and TRBJ2-7, with D possibly being TRBD1 (6 bases). CDR1 and CDR2 from the germline V gene are SGHNT and YYREEE (reference sequence). This CDR3 comprises 14 residues. V was pared by 3 bases and J by 3 bases, with 13 bases between. This CDR3 is CASSYAGVFYEQYF. Here the CDR3 DNA reads TGTGCCAGCAGCTACGCAGGGGTTTTCTACGAGCAGTACTTC.

The chain is built from TRBV2 and TRBJ2-1, with D uncertain. The germline V and J ends were trimmed by 3 bases and 3 bases, with 18 bases remaining between them. Germline CDR1 reads SNHLY; CDR2 reads FYNNEI. The CDR3 extends over 17 amino acids. The CDR3 DNA reads as TGTGCCAGCAGTGAGGATTTAGGCGGAGCCTTCTACAATGAGCAGTTCTTC. Translation: CASSEDLGGAFYNEQFF.

The V and J genes are TRBV5-1 and TRBJ2-3; 7 bases map to TRBD1. CDR3 length equals 17 residues. In germline, CDR1 is SGHRS, CDR2 YFSETQ. Unmatched junction bases numbered 12, after V lost 4 bases and J lost 1 base. The CDR3 DNA is TGCGCCAGCAGCCCGCACAGGGGTGGGGGCGGCACAGATACGCAGTATTTT. Protein sequence: CASSPHRGGGGTDTQYF.

The chain carries TRBV19 and TRBJ1-2, with 7 bases that match TRBD1. Germline values: CDR1 LNHDA, CDR2 SQIVND (reference sequence). Losses at the gene ends were 6 bases for V and 4 bases for J; bases not matched to a gene: 5. This CDR3 has 13 residues. In DNA form, the CDR3 reads TGTGCCAGTAGGGGGACAGTAACCTATGGCTACACCTTC. As protein: CASRGTVTYGYTF.

To note about this clone: The junction and the germline gene differ at one end; a read error may be behind it. J is TRBJ1-1 and V is TRBV7-9, with D unclear. There are 13 residues in the CDR3. CDR1 SEHNR and CDR2 FQNEAQ come from the germline V gene (reference sequence). The CDR3: CSSSLGGNTEAFF. The CDR3 coding sequence is TGTTCCAGCAGCTTAGGCGGGAACACTGAAGCTTTCTTT.

Here the CDR3 reads CASSPRDRGPSSYEQYF. The CDR3 nucleotides read TGTGCCAGCAGTCCCCGGGACAGGGGGCCCAGCTCCTACGAGCAGTACTTC. The rearrangement joins TRBV25-1 to TRBJ2-7; the match to TRBD1 covers 12 bases. CDR3 length: 17 residues. V shed 5 bases and J 0 bases; nucleotides not matched to a gene: 8. Germline V gene sequence: CDR1 MGHDK, CDR2 SYGVNS.

The V call is TRBV11-2, the J call TRBJ2-3; TRBD1 agrees at 7 bases. The J segment lost 3 bases and the V segment lost 4 bases, leaving 7 bases of the junction unmatched. Germline V gene sequence: CDR1 SGHAT, CDR2 FQNNGV. The CDR3 loop spans 15 amino acids. The CDR3 sequence: CASSSQQGITDTQYF. In DNA form, the CDR3 reads TGTGCCAGCAGCTCCCAACAGGGGATAACAGATACGCAGTATTTT. Variable domain in full (rest from reference TRBV11-2 and TRBJ2-3): EAGVAQSPRYKIIEKRQSVAFWCNPISGHATLYWYQQILGQGPKLLIQFQNNGVVDDSQLPKDRFSAERLKGVDSTLKIQPAKLEDSAVYLCASSSQQGITDTQYFGPGTRLTVL.

The genes are TRBV2 and TRBJ2-5; 9 bases are a match to TRBD2. CDR3 length equals 15 residues. V lost 4 bases to trimming and J lost 4 bases; unmatched junction nucleotides: 7. The V gene's germline CDR1 is SNHLY and CDR2 FYNNEI. DNA for the CDR3: TGTGCCAGCAGTGGAGCGCGGGGGGGCCGAGAGACCCAGTACTTC. Translating gives CASSGARGGRETQYF.

This chain uses TRBV27 with TRBJ2-7; 9 nucleotides line up with TRBD1. Germline assignment: CDR1 MNHEY and CDR2 SMNVEV (reference sequence). This CDR3 is 15 amino acids long. Trimming at V came to 5 bases and at J to 5 bases, leaving 10 bases not matched to a gene. The CDR3 reads CASSHRGPNDDEQYF. In nucleotides, the CDR3 is TGTGCCAGCAGTCACAGGGGGCCAAACGACGACGAGCAGTACTTC.

The chain has TRBV6-5 and TRBJ1-1; 8 bases line up with TRBD1. The CDR3 is made up of 14 amino acids. V dropped 10 bases and J dropped 3; count of bases not matched to a gene: 10. CDR1 is MNHEY and CDR2 is SVGAGI in the germline V gene. DNA for the CDR3: TGTGCCACCCGAGGCGGGACAGGACACACTGAAGCTTTCTTT. Its translation: CATRGGTGHTEAFF.

The chain combines TRBV7-9 with TRBJ1-1; 9 positions match TRBD1. CDR3 size: 16 residues. Germline V gene sequence: CDR1 SEHNR, CDR2 FQNEAQ (reference sequence). Losses at the gene ends were 1 base for V and 6 bases for J; bases not matched to a gene: 9. In DNA form, the CDR3 reads TGTGCCAGCAGCTTAGATCGGCCACAGGGGGCACCTGAAGCTTTCTTT. Encoded protein: CASSLDRPQGAPEAFF.

The J gene is TRBJ1-3, the V gene TRBV6-1, with 7 bases that match TRBD1. The CDR3 is made up of 15 amino acids. Germline loops: CDR1 MNHNS, CDR2 SASEGT. V lost 6 bases to trimming and J lost 4 bases; unmatched junction nucleotides: 9. CDR3 protein: CASSVDRAGGNTIYF. CDR3 bases: TGTGCCAGCAGCGTCGACAGGGCTGGAGGAAACACCATATATTTT.

The genes are TRBV11-2 and TRBJ2-5; TRBD2 might be the D (6 bases). This CDR3 has 16 amino acids. Trimming cost V 5 bases and J 3 bases, with 19 bases left between them. Germline assignment: CDR1 SGHAT and CDR2 FQNNGV. CDR3 nucleotides: TGTGCCAGCAGCACTCGGGGGATCCTCCCTGAAGAGACCCAGTACTTC. It encodes CASSTRGILPEETQYF.